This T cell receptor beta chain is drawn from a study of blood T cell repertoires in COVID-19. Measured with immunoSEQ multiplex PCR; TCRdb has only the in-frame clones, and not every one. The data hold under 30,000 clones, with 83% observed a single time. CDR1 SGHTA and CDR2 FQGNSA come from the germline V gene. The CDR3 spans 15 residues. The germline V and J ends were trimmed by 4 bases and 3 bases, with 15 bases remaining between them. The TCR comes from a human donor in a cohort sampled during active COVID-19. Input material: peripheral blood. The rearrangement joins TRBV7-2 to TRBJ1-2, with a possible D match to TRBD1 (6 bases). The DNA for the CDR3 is TGTGCCAGCAGCTCGCAGGGGATGGGGTACTATGGCTACACCTTC. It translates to CASSSQGMGYYGYTF.